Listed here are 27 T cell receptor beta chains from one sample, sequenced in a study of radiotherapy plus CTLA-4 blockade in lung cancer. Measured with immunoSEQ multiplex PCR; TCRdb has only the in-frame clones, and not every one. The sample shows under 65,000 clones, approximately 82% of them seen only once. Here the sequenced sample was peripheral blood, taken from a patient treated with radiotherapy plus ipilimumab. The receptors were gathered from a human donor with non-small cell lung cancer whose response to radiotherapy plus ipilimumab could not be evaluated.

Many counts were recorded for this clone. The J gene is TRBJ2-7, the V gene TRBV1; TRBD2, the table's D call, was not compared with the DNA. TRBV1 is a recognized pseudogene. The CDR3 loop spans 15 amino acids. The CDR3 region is CTSSQLAGLEGEQYF. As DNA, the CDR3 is TGCACCAGCAGCCAATTAGCGGGATTGGAAGGCGAGCAGTACTTC.

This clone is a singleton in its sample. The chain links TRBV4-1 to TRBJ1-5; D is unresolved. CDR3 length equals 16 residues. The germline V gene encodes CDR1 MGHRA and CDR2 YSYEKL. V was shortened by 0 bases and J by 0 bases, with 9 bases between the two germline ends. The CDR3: CASSQDDTLSNQPQHF. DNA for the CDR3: TGCGCCAGCAGCCAAGATGACACCCTTAGCAATCAGCCCCAGCATTTT.

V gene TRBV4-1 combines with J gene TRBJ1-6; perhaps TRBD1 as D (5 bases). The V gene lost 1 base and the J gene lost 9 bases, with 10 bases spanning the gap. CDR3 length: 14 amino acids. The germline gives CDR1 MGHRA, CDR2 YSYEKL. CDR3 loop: CASSQVGGASPLHF. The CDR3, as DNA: TGCGCCAGCAGCCAAGTGGGCGGGGCTTCACCCCTCCACTTT.

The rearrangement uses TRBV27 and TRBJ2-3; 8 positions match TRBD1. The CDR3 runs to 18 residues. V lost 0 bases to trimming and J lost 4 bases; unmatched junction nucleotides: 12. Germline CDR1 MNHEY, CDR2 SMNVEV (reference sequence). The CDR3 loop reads CASSLSGPGQGMADTQYF. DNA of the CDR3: TGTGCCAGCAGTTTATCCGGGCCAGGACAGGGTATGGCAGATACGCAGTATTTT.

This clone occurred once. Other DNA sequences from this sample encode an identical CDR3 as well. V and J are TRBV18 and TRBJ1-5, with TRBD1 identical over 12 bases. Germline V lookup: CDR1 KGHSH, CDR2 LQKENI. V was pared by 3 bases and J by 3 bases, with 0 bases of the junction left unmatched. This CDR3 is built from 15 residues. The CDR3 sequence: CASSPGQGANQPQHF. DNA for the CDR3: TGTGCCAGCTCACCGGGACAGGGGGCCAATCAGCCCCAGCATTTT.

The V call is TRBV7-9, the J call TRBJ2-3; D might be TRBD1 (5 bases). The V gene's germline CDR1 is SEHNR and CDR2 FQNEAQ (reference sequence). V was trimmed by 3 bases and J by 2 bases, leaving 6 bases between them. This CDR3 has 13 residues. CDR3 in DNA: TGTGCCAGCAGCTTGGACAACACAGATACGCAGTATTTT. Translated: CASSLDNTDTQYF.

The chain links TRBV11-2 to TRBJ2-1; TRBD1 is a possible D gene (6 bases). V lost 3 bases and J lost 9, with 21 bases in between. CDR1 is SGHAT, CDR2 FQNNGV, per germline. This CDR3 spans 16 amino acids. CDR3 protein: CASSLVAGTRVGEQFF. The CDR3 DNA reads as TGTGCCAGCAGCTTGGTCGCCGGGACACGGGTAGGTGAGCAGTTCTTC.

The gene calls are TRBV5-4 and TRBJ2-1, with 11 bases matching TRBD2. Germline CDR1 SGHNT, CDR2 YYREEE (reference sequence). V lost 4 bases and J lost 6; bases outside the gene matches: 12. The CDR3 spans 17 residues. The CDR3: CASSPPAGTSGSNEQFF. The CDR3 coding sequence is TGTGCCAGCAGCCCCCCCGCCGGGACTAGCGGATCCAATGAGCAGTTCTTC.

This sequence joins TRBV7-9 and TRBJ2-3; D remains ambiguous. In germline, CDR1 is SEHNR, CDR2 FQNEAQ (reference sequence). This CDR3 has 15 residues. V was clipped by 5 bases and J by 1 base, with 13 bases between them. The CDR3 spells CASSLGFSGTDTQYF. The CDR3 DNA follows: TGTGCCAGCAGCCTCGGGTTCTCGGGCACAGATACGCAGTATTTT.

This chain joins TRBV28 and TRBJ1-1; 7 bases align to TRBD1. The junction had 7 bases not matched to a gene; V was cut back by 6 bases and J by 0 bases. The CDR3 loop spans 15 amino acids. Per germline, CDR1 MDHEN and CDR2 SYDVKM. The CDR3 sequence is CASREQGPVNTEAFF. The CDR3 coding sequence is TGTGCCAGCAGGGAACAGGGGCCGGTGAACACTGAAGCTTTCTTT.

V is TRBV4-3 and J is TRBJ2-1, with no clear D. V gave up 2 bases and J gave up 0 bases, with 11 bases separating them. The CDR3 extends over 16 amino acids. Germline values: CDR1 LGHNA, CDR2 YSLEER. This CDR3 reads CASSQLPSDSYNEQFF. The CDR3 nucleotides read TGCGCCAGCAGCCAACTTCCAAGCGACTCCTACAATGAGCAGTTCTTC.

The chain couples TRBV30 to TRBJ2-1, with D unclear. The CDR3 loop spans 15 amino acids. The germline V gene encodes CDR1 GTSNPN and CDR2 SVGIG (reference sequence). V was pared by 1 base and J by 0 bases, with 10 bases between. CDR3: CAWSGRRTSYNEQFF. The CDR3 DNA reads TGTGCCTGGAGTGGAAGGAGAACCTCCTACAATGAGCAGTTCTTC.

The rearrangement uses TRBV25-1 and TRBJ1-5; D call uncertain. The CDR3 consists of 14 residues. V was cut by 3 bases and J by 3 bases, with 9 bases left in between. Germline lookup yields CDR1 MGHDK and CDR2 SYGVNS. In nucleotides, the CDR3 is TGTGCCAGCAGTGACTACATAGCCAATCAGCCCCAGCATTTT. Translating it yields CASSDYIANQPQHF.

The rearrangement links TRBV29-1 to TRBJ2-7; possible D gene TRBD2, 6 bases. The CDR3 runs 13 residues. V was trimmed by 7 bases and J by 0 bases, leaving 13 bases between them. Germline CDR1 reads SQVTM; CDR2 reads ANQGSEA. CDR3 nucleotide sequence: TGCAGCGCTGCGGGGACCCCCTCCTACGAGCAGTACTTC. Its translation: CSAAGTPSYEQYF.

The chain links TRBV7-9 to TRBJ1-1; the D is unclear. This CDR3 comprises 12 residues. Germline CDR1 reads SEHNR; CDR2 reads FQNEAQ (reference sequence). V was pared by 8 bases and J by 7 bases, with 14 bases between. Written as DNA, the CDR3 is TGTGCCAGCGGCATTATCACACATGAAGCTTTCTTT. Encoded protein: CASGIITHEAFF. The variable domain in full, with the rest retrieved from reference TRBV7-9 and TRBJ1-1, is DTGVSQNPRHKITKRGQNVTFRCDPISEHNRLYWYRQTLGQGPEFLTYFQNEAQLEKSRLLSDRFSAERPKGSFSTLEIQRTEQGDSAMYLCASGIITHEAFFGQGTRLTVV.

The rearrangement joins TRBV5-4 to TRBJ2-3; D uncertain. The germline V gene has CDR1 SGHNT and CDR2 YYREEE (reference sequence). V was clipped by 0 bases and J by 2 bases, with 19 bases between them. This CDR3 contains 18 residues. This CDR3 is CASSLGAPLRTPTDTQYF. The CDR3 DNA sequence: TGTGCCAGCAGCTTGGGGGCCCCCTTGAGAACGCCCACAGATACGCAGTATTTT. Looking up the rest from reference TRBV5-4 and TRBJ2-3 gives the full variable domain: ETGVTQSPTHLIKTRGQQVTLRCSSQSGHNTVSWYQQALGQGPQFIFQYYREEENGRGNFPPRFSGLQFPNYSSELNVNALELDDSALYLCASSLGAPLRTPTDTQYFGPGTRLTVL.

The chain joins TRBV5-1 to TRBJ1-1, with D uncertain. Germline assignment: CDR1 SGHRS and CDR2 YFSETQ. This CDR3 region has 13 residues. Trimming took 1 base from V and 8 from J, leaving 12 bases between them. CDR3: CASSLKAGLEAFF. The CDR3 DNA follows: TGCGCCAGCAGCTTGAAGGCAGGCTTAGAAGCTTTCTTT.

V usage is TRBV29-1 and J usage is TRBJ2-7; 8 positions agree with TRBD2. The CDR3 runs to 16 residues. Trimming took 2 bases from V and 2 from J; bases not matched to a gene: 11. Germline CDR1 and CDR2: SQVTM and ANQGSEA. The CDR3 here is CSVENSGTLGTYEQYF. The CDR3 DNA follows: TGCAGCGTTGAAAATAGCGGGACGTTAGGAACCTACGAGCAGTACTTC.

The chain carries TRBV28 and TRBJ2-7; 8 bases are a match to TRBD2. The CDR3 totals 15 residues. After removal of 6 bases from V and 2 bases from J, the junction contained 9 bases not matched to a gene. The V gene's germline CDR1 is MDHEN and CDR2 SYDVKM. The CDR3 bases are TGTGCCAGCAGCCTCGACTCACTAGCGGCCTACGAGCAGTACTTC. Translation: CASSLDSLAAYEQYF.

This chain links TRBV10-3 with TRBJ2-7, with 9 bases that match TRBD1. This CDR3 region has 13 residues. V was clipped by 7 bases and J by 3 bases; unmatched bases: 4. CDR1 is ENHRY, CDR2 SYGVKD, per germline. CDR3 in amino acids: CAINRDRDYEQYF. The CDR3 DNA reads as TGTGCCATCAACCGGGACAGGGACTACGAGCAGTACTTC.

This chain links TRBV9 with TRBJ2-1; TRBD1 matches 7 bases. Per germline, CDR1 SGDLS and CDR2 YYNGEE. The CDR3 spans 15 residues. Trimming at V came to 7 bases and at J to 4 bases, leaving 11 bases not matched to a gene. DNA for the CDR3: TGTGCCAGCGGGAGTAGGGACAGTACTTACAATGAGCAGTTCTTC. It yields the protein CASGSRDSTYNEQFF.

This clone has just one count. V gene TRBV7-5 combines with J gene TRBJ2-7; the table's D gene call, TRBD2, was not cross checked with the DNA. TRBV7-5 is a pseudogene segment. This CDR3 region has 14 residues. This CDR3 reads CARSLRGSSYEQYF. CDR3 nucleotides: TGTGCCAGAAGCCTCAGAGGGAGCTCCTACGAGCAGTACTTC.

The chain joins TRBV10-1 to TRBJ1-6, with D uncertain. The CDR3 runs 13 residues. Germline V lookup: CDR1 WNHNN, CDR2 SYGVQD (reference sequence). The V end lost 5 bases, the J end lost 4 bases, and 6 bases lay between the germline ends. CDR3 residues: CASSPGYNSPLHF. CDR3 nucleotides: TGCGCCAGCAGTCCGGGGTATAATTCACCCCTCCACTTT.

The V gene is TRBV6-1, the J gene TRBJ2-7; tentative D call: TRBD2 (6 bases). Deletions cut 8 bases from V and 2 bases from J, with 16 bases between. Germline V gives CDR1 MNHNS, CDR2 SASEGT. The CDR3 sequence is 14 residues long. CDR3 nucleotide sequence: TGTGCCAGCCCGGATGGACTACCCCCCTACGAGCAGTACTTC. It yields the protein CASPDGLPPYEQYF.

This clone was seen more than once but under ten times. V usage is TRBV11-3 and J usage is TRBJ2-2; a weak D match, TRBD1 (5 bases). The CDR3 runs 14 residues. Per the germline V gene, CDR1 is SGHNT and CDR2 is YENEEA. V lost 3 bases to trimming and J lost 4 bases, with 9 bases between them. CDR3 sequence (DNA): TGTGCCAGCAGCTTCAGGGCCTTCACCGGGGAGCTGTTTTTT. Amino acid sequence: CASSFRAFTGELFF. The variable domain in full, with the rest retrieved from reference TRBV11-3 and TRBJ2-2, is EAGVVQSPRYKIIEKKQPVAFWCNPISGHNTLYWYLQNLGQGPELLIRYENEEAVDDSQLPKDRFSAERLKGVDSTLKIQPAELGDSAVYLCASSFRAFTGELFFGEGSRLTVL.

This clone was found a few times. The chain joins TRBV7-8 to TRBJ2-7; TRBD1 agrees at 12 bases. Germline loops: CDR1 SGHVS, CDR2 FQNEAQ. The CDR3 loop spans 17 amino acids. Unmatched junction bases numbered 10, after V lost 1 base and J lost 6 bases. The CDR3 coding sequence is TGTGCCAGCAGCTTAGGTGTGGGGGGGGACAGGGGGCGCGAGCAGTACTTC. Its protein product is CASSLGVGGDRGREQYF.

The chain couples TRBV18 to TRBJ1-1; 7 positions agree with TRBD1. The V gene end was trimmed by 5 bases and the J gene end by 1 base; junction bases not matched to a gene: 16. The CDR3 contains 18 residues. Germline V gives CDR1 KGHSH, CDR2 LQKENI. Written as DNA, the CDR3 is TGTGCCAGCTCAATTAGGTCACGGACAGGAACCTCGAACACTGAAGCTTTCTTT. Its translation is CASSIRSRTGTSNTEAFF.